The source of this T cell receptor beta chain is a study of T cell responses to AZD1222 COVID-19 vaccine. As for this clone: Its specificity is unknown.

Looked up from germline, CDR1 is DFQATT and CDR2 is SNEGSKA (reference sequence). CDR3 length equals 11 residues. V was shortened by 0 bases and J by 5 bases, with 2 bases between the two germline ends. This table comes from immunoSEQ multiplex PCR, and its TCRdb copy is limited to in-frame clones, with some not included. This table has some 81,000 clones, roughly 86% appearing once. Study-level points and caveats: Among AZD1222 vaccinees, only five to seven were seropositive at baseline.

The receptor was isolated from an adult who received the AZD1222 COVID-19 vaccine. This chain links TRBV20-1 with TRBJ2-1; D not certain. The material was peripheral blood, obtained 28 days after the second AZD1222 dose. The CDR3 is CSARDDNEQFF. The CDR3 DNA sequence: TGCAGTGCTAGAGACGACAATGAGCAGTTCTTC.